The 6 T cell receptor beta chains below were found in one sample sequenced in a study of cytomegalovirus exposure and HLA in healthy donors. The PCR had 60 Vbeta and 13 Jbeta primers. Only in-frame clones appear in the TCRdb table, and some are missing; sequencing was by immunoSEQ multiplex PCR. In the table there are approximately 100,000 clones, 65% to 75% of which are singletons. Source material: PBMCs. These receptors came from a man aged 35-49 years in good health and CMV-seropositive.

This chain links TRBV5-1 with TRBJ2-5, with 10 bases lining up with TRBD2. The J call is uncertain, as TRBJ2-7 better fits the DNA end. Germline V gene sequence: CDR1 SGHRS, CDR2 YFSETQ. The CDR3 spans 16 residues. The CDR3 bases are TGCGCCAGCAGCCTTTTGTCAGCGGGAGGGAACTCCGAGCAGTACTTC. Translating it yields CASSLLSAGGNSEQYF.

This clone was seen a single time. This chain connects TRBV5-8 to TRBJ2-3; D unresolved. Trimming left V 4 bases short and J 0 bases short, with 6 bases between. CDR3 length: 13 residues. From germline, CDR1 is SGHTS and CDR2 YDEGEE. The CDR3 DNA reads TGTGCCAGCAGCCTTCGGAGCACAGATACGCAGTATTTT. It encodes CASSLRSTDTQYF.

Concerning this clone itself: One end of the junction does not line up with germline, which may come from a read error. The rearrangement links TRBV2 to TRBJ2-7, with 7 bases matching TRBD2. Germline-derived CDR1 and CDR2 are SNHLY and FYNNEI. The CDR3 is 12 residues long. CDR3 protein: CASSLGTNEQSF. In DNA form, the CDR3 reads TGTGCCAGCAGCCTCGGGACTAACGAGCAGTCCTTC. The whole variable domain, filled in from reference TRBV2 and TRBJ2-7, reads EPEVTQTPSHQVTQMGQEVILRCVPISNHLYFYWYRQILGQKVEFLVSFYNNEISEKSEIFDDQFSVERPDGSNFTLKIRSTKLEDSAMYFCASSLGTNEQSFGPGTRLTVT.

The chain is built from TRBV6-1 and TRBJ1-1, with D unresolved. The germline V and J ends were trimmed by 5 bases and 7 bases, with 17 bases remaining between them. The CDR3 runs 14 residues. The germline V gene has CDR1 MNHNS and CDR2 SASEGT. CDR3 residues: CASSSRGNPLEAFF. The CDR3 region has the DNA TGTGCCAGCAGTTCTCGAGGGAACCCCCTTGAAGCTTTCTTT.

The J gene is TRBJ2-1, the V gene TRBV5-1; possibly TRBD1 for D (6 bases). CDR3 length: 16 amino acids. The germline CDR1 and CDR2 sequences are SGHRS and YFSETQ. The ends were cut back, 3 bases at V and 1 base at J, with 14 bases in the middle. CDR3 bases: TGCGCCAGCAGCTCTTTCTCTGGACAGTCCTACAATGAGCAGTTCTTC. Translated, it gives CASSSFSGQSYNEQFF.

Only one count was recorded for this clone. The chain recombines TRBV7-9 with TRBJ1-1; 7 bases match TRBD1. The CDR3 runs to 14 residues. V was pared by 4 bases and J by 11 bases, with 13 bases of the junction left unmatched. Germline loops: CDR1 SEHNR, CDR2 FQNEAQ (reference sequence). The CDR3 DNA reads as TGTGCCAGCAGCTCGAAAGGGGGCGCGCTAATGGCTTTCTTT. Translating it yields CASSSKGGALMAFF.